This T cell receptor beta chain was obtained from a study of T cells in Graves' hyperthyroidism and ophthalmopathy. Study-wide results and limits: Ophthalmopathy onset followed model prediction by a median about seven months.

This clonotype was counted at least ten times. Its cognate antigen is unknown. Diagnosing involved the use of clinical symptoms, serum thyroxine and TRAb, thyroid ultrasound and orbital computed tomography. Isolation of PBMCs was performed on approximately 10 ml fresh peripheral blood. Amplified TCR beta CDR3 regions derived from RNA transcripts. A first-round RT-PCR of the TCR CDR3 used the HTBI primer set. TCRdb reanalysed the multiplex PCR reads using MiXCR and keeps one entry per CDR3 protein. The data hold about 480,000 distinct CDR3 sequences, with around 15% observed a single time. Germline CDR1 and CDR2: MNHNS and SASEGT. The V end lost 5 bases, the J end lost 6 bases, and 17 bases lay between the germline ends. This CDR3 contains 15 residues.

The origin of this receptor is a woman aged 18-35 years with Graves' hyperthyroidism. The gene calls are TRBV6-1 and TRBJ2-1; D unclear. Material: blood. The CDR3 DNA follows: TGTGCCAGCAGTTTCCTGGGCCCGACCACCAATGAGCAGTTCTTC. This translates into CASSFLGPTTNEQFF.